The clone carrying this TCR beta chain was seen at least ten times. No antigen is known for it. The V gene's germline CDR1 is MNHEY and CDR2 SVGAGI. The V and J ends lost 4 bases and 10 bases respectively, with 14 bases between them. This CDR3 contains 13 residues. These data belong to a study of CD8+CD57+ T cells in acquired aplastic anemia. Findings and limits, study-wide: The study found no significant CD8+ Simpson's diversity difference between patients and controls. Almost 30 sequences, all CD8+ CDR3, were shared between patients and controls.

The template used for profiling TCR beta VDJ and CDR3 was genomic DNA. TCRdb passed the reads through MiXCR, listing each CDR3 protein once. This repertoire shows 250,000 to 300,000 distinct CDR3 sequences, 55% to 65% found once; its top ten account for around 7.6%. J is TRBJ2-1 and V is TRBV6-5, with D possibly matching TRBD2 (5 bases). This receptor was obtained from a human donor with severe aplastic anemia or a healthy control (not recorded which). Sequencing was done on a sample of sorted CD4+, CD8+, or CD8+CD57+ T cells (not recorded which) from PBMCs. CDR3 in DNA: TGTGCCAGCAGTTCCCACCCGGACTCAGAGCAGTTCTTC. It is translated as CASSSHPDSEQFF.